A selection of T cell receptor beta chains follows, all from one sample in a study of T cell responses to AZD1222 COVID-19 vaccine. Assay: immunoSEQ multiplex PCR; the TCRdb copy retains only in-frame clones and omits some. The data hold about 140,000 clones, with around 90% observed a single time. The sequences come from peripheral blood, collected on day 0 of AZD1222 vaccination. The receptors were gathered from an adult in good health. CDR3s include the opening cysteine and the closing phenylalanine or tryptophan. The D gene is left open where the match is weak. Where a row states a size, it is once, few, many or the class of an expanded clone; other rows omit it.

TRBD2 | TRBJ2-4 | - | TRBV7-2 | CASSLGPPGLAGEQNIQYF | TGTGCCAGCAGCTTGGGCCCCCCGGGACTAGCGGGAGAACAAAACATTCAGTACTTC
- | TRBJ1-1 | few | TRBV13 | CASSQNRGLSTEAFF | TGTGCCAGCAGCCAAAACCGGGGGCTGAGCACTGAAGCTTTCTTT
- | TRBJ2-3 | - | TRBV9 | CASSLSSGTQYF | TGTGCCAGCAGCCTAAGTTCCGGGACGCAGTATTTT
- | TRBJ1-6 | - | TRBV2 | CASSEQFLSSYNSPLHF | TGTGCCAGCAGTGAACAGTTCCTCAGCTCCTATAATTCACCCCTCCACTTT
- | TRBJ1-2 | - | TRBV30 | CAWSPGNYGYTF | TGTGCCTGGAGTCCCGGGAACTATGGCTACACCTTC
- | TRBJ1-1 | once | TRBV28 | CASSSTESNARSAFF | TGTGCCAGCAGTTCGACCGAGTCCAACGCAAGGTCAGCTTTCTTT
TRBD1 | TRBJ1-3 | - | TRBV25-1 | CASSRQGSSGNTIYF | TGTGCCAGCAGTCGACAGGGTAGCTCTGGAAACACCATATATTTT
TRBD1 | TRBJ1-2 | - | TRBV7-9 | CASSLGTGVAGYTF | TGTGCCAGCAGCTTAGGGACAGGGGTGGCTGGCTACACCTTC
- | TRBJ1-2 | - | TRBV7-2 | CASSLDPAGPNYGYTF | TGTGCCAGCAGCTTAGACCCCGCAGGGCCTAACTATGGCTACACCTTC
- | TRBJ2-2 | - | TRBV6-2/TRBV6-3 | CASSYWLRGTGELFF | TGTGCCAGCAGTTACTGGCTGAGGGGCACCGGGGAGCTGTTTTTT